A selection of T cell receptor beta chains follows, all from one sample in a study of T-cell memory formation after mild COVID-19. A single record per CDR3 protein comes from TCRdb applying MiXCR to the 5' RACE reads. The top ten hold about 1.9% of the sample, which has 120,000 to 150,000 distinct CDR3 sequences, approximately 6% seen once. The sequencing sample was made of PBMCs or a T cell subset sorted from them (not recorded which). These receptors originate from an adult woman who had mild COVID-19 (a few samples of this study predate the infection). Cell type and time point are not known. Each CDR3 is given with its conserved first and last residue. The D gene is left open where the match is weak. The size entry is marked missing in some rows and otherwise reads once, few, many or a size class.

TRBV4-1	TRBJ2-4	TRBD1	.	CASSQDWRQGVQDIQYF	TGCGCCAGCAGCCAAGATTGGAGACAGGGGGTCCAGGACATTCAGTACTTC
TRBV4-1	TRBJ1-4	.	few	CASSQVGATNEKLFF	TGCGCCAGCAGCCAAGTCGGAGCAACTAATGAAAAACTGTTTTTT
TRBV21-1	TRBJ2-3	.	many	CASSINCGPLRSGGDTDTQYF	TGTGCCAGCAGCATCAACTGTGGTCCGTTGCGCAGCGGGGGCGACACAGATACGCAGTATTTT
TRBV20-1	TRBJ2-1	TRBD2	few	CSASLAGGLNEQFF	TGCAGTGCTTCCCTAGCGGGGGGGCTCAATGAGCAGTTCTTC
TRBV12-3/TRBV12-4	TRBJ2-7	TRBD1	many	CASSPGQAREQYF	TGTGCCAGCAGCCCGGGACAGGCACGCGAGCAGTACTTC
TRBV20-1	TRBJ1-4	.	many	CSARAENEKLFF	TGCAGTGCTAGAGCTGAGAACGAAAAACTGTTTTTT
TRBV7-8	TRBJ1-5	.	many	CASSLRTGLGQPQHF	TGTGCCAGCAGCCTAAGGACTGGACTCGGACAGCCCCAGCATTTT
TRBV24-1	TRBJ1-3	.	few	CATSGTPGNTIYF	TGTGCCACCAGTGGTACACCTGGAAACACCATATATTTT
TRBV5-1	TRBJ1-1	.	.	CASSQEAGGTEAFF	TGCGCCAGCAGCCAAGAAGCGGGAGGAACTGAAGCTTTCTTT
TRBV24-1	TRBJ2-7	.	many	CATSDLCHRAGCYEQYF	TGTGCCACCAGTGACTTATGCCACAGGGCGGGATGCTACGAGCAGTACTTC
TRBV3-1	TRBJ2-2	.	few	CASSQGSGSTGELFF	TGTGCCAGCAGCCAAGGATCGGGGTCCACCGGGGAGCTGTTTTTT
TRBV29-1	TRBJ2-7	TRBD1	many	CSATGTGGYEQYF	TGCAGCGCCACCGGGACAGGGGGCTACGAGCAGTACTTC
TRBV20-1	TRBJ1-2	.	few	CSASRVNEGVRYGYTF	TGCAGTGCTAGCCGAGTCAACGAGGGGGTCCGATATGGCTACACCTTC
TRBV6-5	TRBJ2-2	.	.	CASSYDRGNTGELFF	TGTGCCAGCAGTTACGACCGGGGGAACACCGGGGAGCTGTTTTTT
TRBV27	TRBJ2-1	.	.	CASSLGVRQKSWIF	TGTGCCAGCAGTTTAGGGGTTAGGCAGAAAAGCTGGATCTTC
TRBV27	TRBJ2-1	TRBD2	.	CASPRPLSGSSYNEQFF	TGTGCCAGCCCCAGACCCCTTAGCGGGAGCTCCTACAATGAGCAGTTCTTC
TRBV29-1	TRBJ2-5	TRBD1	many	CSVEAGQIDF	TGCAGCGTTGAAGCGGGACAGATCGACTTC
TRBV11-2	TRBJ2-1	TRBD2	many	CASSLDRGGNEQFF	TGTGCCAGCAGCTTAGACCGGGGGGGTAATGAGCAGTTCTTC
TRBV4-3	TRBJ2-6	.	many	CASSHQRGSGANVLTF	TGCGCCAGCAGCCACCAGAGGGGTTCCGGGGCCAACGTCCTGACTTTC
TRBV12-3/TRBV12-4	TRBJ1-2	.	many	CASLGYGYTF	TGTGCCAGCCTTGGCTATGGCTACACCTTC